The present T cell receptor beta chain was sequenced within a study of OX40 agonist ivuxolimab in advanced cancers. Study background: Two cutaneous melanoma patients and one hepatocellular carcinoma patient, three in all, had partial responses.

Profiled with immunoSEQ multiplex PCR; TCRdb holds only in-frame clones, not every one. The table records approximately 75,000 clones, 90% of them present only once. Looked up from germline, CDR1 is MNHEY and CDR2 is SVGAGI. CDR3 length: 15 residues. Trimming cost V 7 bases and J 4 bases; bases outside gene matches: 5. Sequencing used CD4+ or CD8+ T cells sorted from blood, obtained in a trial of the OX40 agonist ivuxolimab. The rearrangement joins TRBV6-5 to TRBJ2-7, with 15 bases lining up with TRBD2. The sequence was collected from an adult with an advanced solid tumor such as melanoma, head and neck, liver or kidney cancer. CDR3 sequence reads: CASTAGTSGRYEQYF. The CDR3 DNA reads TGTGCCAGCACTGCCGGGACTAGCGGGAGGTACGAGCAGTACTTC.